This T cell receptor beta chain was captured in a study of regulatory T cells in long-lasting Graves disease. Whole-study context: Antithyroid drugs had been given to newly diagnosed Graves' patients for under 3 months. General observations from the study: Comparison showed that persistent patients shared more public clonotypes (under 3,000) than new patients (approximately 930).

With regard to this clonotype: Antigen: not known.

The V segment lost 5 bases and the J segment 4 bases; nucleotides outside the gene matches: 9. The CDR3 runs to 17 residues. Germline V lookup: CDR1 SGHRS, CDR2 YFSETQ. Time point meaning: newly diagnosed GD, antithyroid drugs for less than 3 months. Researchers made the TCR library from RNA that was extracted from PBMCs. Combining iRepertoire HTBI primers with Arm-PCR of CDR3 regions, the authors built TCR beta libraries. One entry per CDR3 protein, called by TCRdb with MiXCR from the multiplex PCR reads. This table has a few hundred thousand distinct CDR3 sequences, over 15% appearing once. These data also featured in a second study, about T cells in Graves' hyperthyroidism and ophthalmopathy. That work states: Carried out on the TCR CDR3, a first-round RT-PCR used the HTBI primer set.

The sequencing here drew on peripheral blood mononuclear cells (PBMCs), taken at new diagnosis, from a patient treated with antithyroid drugs. The rearrangement links TRBV5-1 to TRBJ1-6; 10 nucleotides line up with TRBD1. This receptor was taken from a man in his forties with Graves disease. The DNA for the CDR3 is TGCGCCAGCAGTTCGGGCCCGGGACAGGGGTATAATTCACCCCTCCACTTT. Protein product: CASSSGPGQGYNSPLHF.